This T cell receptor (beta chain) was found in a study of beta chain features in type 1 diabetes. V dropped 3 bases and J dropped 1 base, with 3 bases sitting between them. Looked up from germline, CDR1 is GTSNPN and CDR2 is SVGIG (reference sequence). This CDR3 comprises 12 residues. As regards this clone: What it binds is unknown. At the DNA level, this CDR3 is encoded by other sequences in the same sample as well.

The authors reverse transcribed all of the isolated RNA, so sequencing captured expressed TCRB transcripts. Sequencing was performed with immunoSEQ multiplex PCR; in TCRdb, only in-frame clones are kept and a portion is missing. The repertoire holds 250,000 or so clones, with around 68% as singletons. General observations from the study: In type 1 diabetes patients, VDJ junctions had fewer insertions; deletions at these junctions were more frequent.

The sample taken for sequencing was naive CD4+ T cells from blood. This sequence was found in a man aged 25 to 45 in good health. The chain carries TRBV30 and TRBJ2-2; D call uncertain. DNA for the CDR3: TGTGCCTGGAGGGGGAACACCGGGGAGCTGTTTTTT. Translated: CAWRGNTGELFF.